This entry describes one T cell receptor (beta chain). What it binds is unknown. The V gene end was trimmed by 6 bases and the J gene end by 4 bases; junction bases not matched to a gene: 5. Germline CDR1 is MNHEY and CDR2 is SVGAGI. The CDR3 consists of 14 residues. Using immunoSEQ multiplex PCR, the repertoire was profiled, and TCRdb retains in-frame clones only, with some absent. Of 100,000 to 120,000 clones in the sample, roughly four fifths were seen once. This sample is part of a study of T cell responses to AZD1222 COVID-19 vaccine. Study overall: It was second doses at about 4 or about 12 weeks that were pooled.

Overall study results and limits: Spike-specific TCR breadth and depth went up after people got two AZD1222 doses. With dominance at 160-218 and 743-854, vaccine-associated CD4 TCRs spanned spike.

This chain joins TRBV6-5 and TRBJ1-1, with 10 nucleotides matching TRBD1. The sample in question was peripheral blood, obtained on day 0 of AZD1222 vaccination. The sequence derives from an adult in good health. The CDR3 loop reads CASSMTGGSTEAFF. CDR3 sequence (DNA): TGTGCCAGCAGCATGACAGGGGGCTCCACTGAAGCTTTCTTT.